This T cell receptor (beta chain) was identified during a study of T cell repertoires in cytomegalovirus infection. In the study overall: Use of recently identified HLA-C-restricted and well-studied HLA-B-restricted CMV epitopes was part of the study. Public TCR beta signatures were indicative of both CMV infection and a matching HLA type.

Trimming cost V 5 bases and J 7 bases, with 10 bases left between them. The CDR3 spans 12 residues. Germline CDR1 and CDR2: KGHDR and SFDVKD. Notes on the study in general: Dominating the ex vivo response were HLA-C-restricted CMV-specific TCR beta clonotypes. Of the TCR beta families, the public ones yielded a cumulative frequency that identified carriers of CMV plus the relevant HLA.

One entry per CDR3 protein results from TCRdb running MiXCR on the reads. Here the sample spans a few hundred thousand distinct CDR3 sequences, roughly 43% being singletons. In the case of this clonotype: Antigen specificity is unknown.

This TCR was sampled from a human donor in good health (CMV status not recorded). Some clones in this sample may be carry-over from other donors' samples. The sample here was cultured PBMCs, taken from culture after CMV antigen stimulation. This chain connects TRBV24-1 to TRBJ1-1; D gene unclear. CDR3 sequence: CATSVRRLEAFF. The CDR3 DNA sequence: TGTGCCACCAGTGTGAGGCGGCTTGAAGCTTTCTTT.